Listed here are 21 T cell receptor beta chains from one sample, sequenced in a study of blood T cell repertoires in COVID-19. Assay used: immunoSEQ multiplex PCR; TCRdb lists only in-frame clones, some missing. The repertoire consists of about 270,000 clones, with about 89% occurring once and the leading ten covering roughly 8%. The specimen was peripheral blood. These receptors came from a middle-aged man with active or convalescent COVID-19.

The V call is TRBV6-1, the J call TRBJ1-2, with D unclear. Germline lookup yields CDR1 MNHNS and CDR2 SASEGT. Trimming stripped 0 bases from V and 8 bases from J, with 10 bases between. The CDR3 length is 13 residues. The CDR3 coding sequence is TGTGCCAGCAGTGAAGCGGCCCTGTGGGGCTACACCTTC. This codes for CASSEAALWGYTF.

The chain couples TRBV4-1 to TRBJ1-6, with D unresolved. The V gene's germline CDR1 is MGHRA and CDR2 YSYEKL. Deletions cut 4 bases from V and 8 bases from J, with 12 bases between. This CDR3 contains 14 residues. For the CDR3, the DNA is TGCGCCAGCAGCCCCCTCGAGGCGGATTCACCCCTCCACTTT. It yields the protein CASSPLEADSPLHF.

The chain links TRBV6-5 to TRBJ2-7; perhaps TRBD2 as D (6 bases). CDR3 size: 15 residues. With 6 bases removed from V and 3 bases from J, the gap between germline ends came to 18 bases. The germline gives CDR1 MNHEY, CDR2 SVGAGI. CDR3: CASSPERKGLYEQYF. CDR3 nucleotide sequence: TGTGCCAGCAGCCCCGAAAGGAAGGGACTCTACGAGCAGTACTTC.

This rearrangement joins TRBV5-6 to TRBJ1-3, with TRBD1 matching 7 bases. From germline, CDR1 is SGHDT and CDR2 YYEEEE. This CDR3 comprises 15 residues. J lost 0 bases, V lost 1 base, and 1 base had no gene match. CDR3 residues: CASSLKGASGNTIYF. Written as DNA, the CDR3 is TGTGCCAGCAGCTTGAAGGGGGCCTCTGGAAACACCATATATTTT. Combining the CDR3 with reference TRBV5-6 and TRBJ1-3 gives the whole variable domain DAGVTQSPTHLIKTRGQQVTLRCSPKSGHDTVSWYQQALGQGPQFIFQYYEEEERQRGNFPDRFSGHQFPNYSSELNVNALLLGDSALYLCASSLKGASGNTIYFGEGSWLTVV.

The chain has TRBV27 and TRBJ2-2, with unresolved D. Trimming pared 2 bases from V and 4 bases from J, leaving 8 bases between. This CDR3 comprises 14 residues. Germline V gene data show CDR1 as MNHEY and CDR2 as SMNVEV (reference sequence). The CDR3 region has the DNA TGTGCCAGCAGTTTAGGGCTTTTCACCGGGGAGCTGTTTTTT. Its translation: CASSLGLFTGELFF.

The rearrangement links TRBV28 to TRBJ1-3; D is possibly TRBD1 (5 bases). V was clipped by 7 bases and J by 3 bases, with 13 bases between them. The CDR3 length is 14 residues. Germline CDR1 and CDR2: MDHEN and SYDVKM. For the CDR3, the DNA is TGTGCCAGCAAGGTCCAGGGTGTTGGAAACACCATATATTTT. The encoded protein is CASKVQGVGNTIYF.

The V call is TRBV6-4, the J call TRBJ1-2, with 9 bases matching TRBD1. The CDR3 has 15 residues. V was clipped by 0 bases and J by 2 bases; unmatched bases: 1. CDR1 MRHNA and CDR2 SNTAGT come from the germline V gene. The CDR3 reads CASSDSGQGNYGYTF. DNA for the CDR3: TGTGCCAGCAGTGACTCAGGACAGGGGAACTATGGCTACACCTTC.

A single count supports this clone. The chain is built from TRBV5-1 and TRBJ2-7; D unresolved. The germline V gene encodes CDR1 SGHRS and CDR2 YFSETQ. Trimming pared 0 bases from V and 3 bases from J, leaving 4 bases between. The CDR3 runs to 12 residues. The CDR3 protein is CASSLVGYEQYF. The CDR3 DNA follows: TGCGCCAGCAGCTTGGTCGGCTACGAGCAGTACTTC.

The rearrangement joins TRBV2 to TRBJ1-2, with D possibly TRBD1 on 6 matching bases. The CDR3 extends over 15 amino acids. CDR1 and CDR2 (germline): SNHLY, FYNNEI. V dropped 1 base and J dropped 8 bases, with 17 bases sitting between them. CDR3 protein: CASSEVRGQTLGYTF. The CDR3 nucleotides read TGTGCCAGCAGTGAAGTCCGCGGACAGACCCTCGGCTACACCTTC.

The rearrangement links TRBV19 to TRBJ2-2, with D unresolved. Trimming pared 3 bases from V and 0 bases from J, leaving 14 bases between. The CDR3 covers 17 residues. Per germline, CDR1 LNHDA and CDR2 SQIVND (reference sequence). Here the CDR3 reads CASSMNSYLANTGELFF. The CDR3 DNA sequence: TGTGCCAGTAGTATGAATAGCTACCTCGCGAACACCGGGGAGCTGTTTTTT. Variable domain in full (rest from reference TRBV19 and TRBJ2-2): DGGITQSPKYLFRKEGQNVTLSCEQNLNHDAMYWYRQDPGQGLRLIYYSQIVNDFQKGDIAEGYSVSREKKESFPLTVTSAQKNPTAFYLCASSMNSYLANTGELFFGEGSRLTVL.

The sample holds one count of this clone. The chain joins TRBV5-4 to TRBJ1-2, with D perhaps matching TRBD1 (5 bases). Between the trimmed V and J ends, which lost 0 bases and 6 bases, there was a span of 12 bases. The CDR3 runs 14 residues. In germline, CDR1 is SGHNT, CDR2 YYREEE (reference sequence). The CDR3: CASSLAGGFDGYTF. The CDR3 nucleotides read TGTGCCAGCAGCTTGGCCGGGGGGTTTGATGGCTACACCTTC.

This chain uses TRBV19 with TRBJ2-7, with 9 positions matching TRBD1. Trimming took 6 bases from V and 5 from J; bases not matched to a gene: 14. The CDR3 consists of 16 residues. Germline V lookup: CDR1 LNHDA, CDR2 SQIVND (reference sequence). The CDR3, as DNA: TGTGCCAGTAGCACCCCACGGACAGGGGCTCCGAACGAGCAGTACTTC. Protein sequence: CASSTPRTGAPNEQYF.

CDR3 residues: CASSLGGREQYF. DNA of the CDR3: TGTGCCAGCAGCTTAGGGGGCCGAGAGCAGTACTTC. The V call is TRBV7-9, the J call TRBJ2-7; the D gene is possibly TRBD1 (5 bases). This CDR3 is built from 12 residues. The V gene lost 1 base and the J gene lost 7 bases, with 8 bases spanning the gap. CDR1 is SEHNR and CDR2 is FQNEAQ in the germline V gene (reference sequence).

In its sample, this clone was seen once. The CDR3 region is CASSYLGGRGEKLFF. CDR3 nucleotides: TGTGCCAGCAGTTACCTAGGGGGCAGGGGTGAAAAACTGTTTTTT. This sequence joins TRBV6-5 and TRBJ1-4; 7 bases map to TRBD1. V shed 2 bases and J 7 bases; nucleotides not matched to a gene: 7. The CDR3 runs to 15 residues. Germline values: CDR1 MNHEY, CDR2 SVGAGI.

The V call is TRBV2, the J call TRBJ1-5, with 7 bases matching TRBD1. The trim removed 6 bases at V and 1 base at J, leaving 6 bases unmatched. The CDR3 sequence is 15 residues long. Per the germline V gene, CDR1 is SNHLY and CDR2 is FYNNEI. The CDR3 loop reads CASSSGTESNQPQHF. Here the CDR3 DNA reads TGTGCCAGCAGCTCCGGGACAGAGAGCAATCAGCCCCAGCATTTT. The entire variable domain, with the rest obtained from reference TRBV2 and TRBJ1-5, is as follows: EPEVTQTPSHQVTQMGQEVILRCVPISNHLYFYWYRQILGQKVEFLVSFYNNEISEKSEIFDDQFSVERPDGSNFTLKIRSTKLEDSAMYFCASSSGTESNQPQHFGDGTRLSIL.

The J gene is TRBJ1-1, the V gene TRBV27; 8 bases are a match to TRBD1. After removal of 1 base from V and 4 bases from J, the junction contained 11 bases not matched to a gene. The CDR3 is 17 residues long. Germline V gene lookup returns CDR1 MNHEY and CDR2 SMNVEV (reference sequence). This CDR3 is CASSLFGQGAQITEAFF. In DNA form, the CDR3 reads TGTGCCAGCAGTTTATTCGGGCAGGGGGCGCAGATCACTGAAGCTTTCTTT.

This rearrangement joins TRBV11-2 to TRBJ1-3, with D perhaps matching TRBD1 (6 bases). The V and J ends lost 8 bases and 3 bases respectively, with 11 bases between them. This CDR3 spans 13 amino acids. Germline CDR1 is SGHAT and CDR2 is FQNNGV. CDR3 sequence reads: CASGQGYGNTIYF. The DNA of the CDR3 is TGTGCCAGCGGGCAGGGGTATGGAAACACCATATATTTT.

The chain has TRBV24-1 and TRBJ1-1, with D perhaps TRBD1 (6 bases). The V end lost 7 bases, the J end lost 3 bases, and 17 bases lay between the germline ends. CDR1 is KGHDR, CDR2 SFDVKD, per germline. CDR3 length: 15 residues. DNA of the CDR3: TGTGCCACCAGGCGCCGGGGGGGGCCTGACACTGAAGCTTTCTTT. The encoded protein is CATRRRGGPDTEAFF.

The chain couples TRBV28 to TRBJ1-2, with 7 positions matching TRBD1. This CDR3 has 14 amino acids. In germline, CDR1 is MDHEN, CDR2 SYDVKM. J gave up 5 bases and V 5 bases, and 8 bases lay outside the gene matches. DNA of the CDR3: TGTGCCAGCAGTACCCTAGACAGGGTGTATGGCTACACCTTC. Translation gives CASSTLDRVYGYTF.

The rearrangement joins TRBV6-1 to TRBJ1-2; no definite D call. Trimming cost V 1 base and J 3 bases, with 6 bases left between them. The CDR3 spans 13 residues. Per the germline V gene, CDR1 is MNHNS and CDR2 is SASEGT. The CDR3 sequence: CASSEVFDYGYTF. CDR3 nucleotides: TGTGCCAGCAGTGAAGTCTTCGACTATGGCTACACCTTC.

J is TRBJ1-1 and V is TRBV30; D ambiguous. Trimming took 4 bases from V and 5 from J, leaving 11 bases between them. Germline V gives CDR1 GTSNPN, CDR2 SVGIG (reference sequence). The CDR3 sequence is 12 residues long. The CDR3 sequence: CAWTPTGTEAFF. CDR3 in DNA: TGTGCCTGGACTCCCACGGGGACTGAAGCTTTCTTT.